The TCR beta chain described here comes from a study of blood T cell repertoires in COVID-19. Study as a whole: The United States, Italy and Spain were the sources of the acute and convalescent COVID-19 samples. From T cells, B-cell-depleted T cells, or PBMCs came the material, which was cDNA or gDNA.

CDR3 length: 17 amino acids. Losses at the gene ends were 0 bases for V and 3 bases for J; bases not matched to a gene: 8. CDR1 MNHEY and CDR2 SVGEGT come from the germline V gene. Methods used by the authors: Nucleated cell number was recorded as an estimate derived from reference gene primer amplification. Sequencing used immunoSEQ multiplex PCR; TCRdb keeps in-frame clones, though not all of them. Clonal size and the V and J genes are those of that table, whereas D and trimming came from the DNA. The data show approximately 10,000 clones, roughly 72% seen once. The TCR comes from a human donor in a cohort sampled during active COVID-19. The chain couples TRBV6-2 or TRBV6-3 to TRBJ2-1; TRBD2 matches at 7 bases. The sequencing sample was made of peripheral blood. The CDR3 nucleotides read TGTGCCAGCAGTTACTCCCCCCCGGGGGGAATCTACAATGAGCAGTTCTTC. Amino acids: CASSYSPPGGIYNEQFF.